The 22 T cell receptor beta chains reported below all come from one sample, sequenced in a study of control samples from healthy donors and cancer patients. Sequenced by immunoSEQ multiplex PCR; TCRdb stores in-frame clones only, minus some. The sample contains approximately 150,000 clones, under 95% of which appear only once. The sample comprised blood. The source is a man aged 40-49 years in good health.

With regard to this clone: The same CDR3 also results from other DNA sequences found in this sample. The chain has TRBV5-1 and TRBJ2-7; the D is unclear. Between the trimmed V and J ends, which lost 2 bases and 0 bases, there was a span of 6 bases. CDR3 length equals 13 residues. Germline V lookup: CDR1 SGHRS, CDR2 YFSETQ. CDR3 sequence reads: CASSFRSSYEQYF. The CDR3 region has the DNA TGCGCCAGCAGCTTCAGGAGCTCCTACGAGCAGTACTTC.

This sequence joins TRBV7-3 and TRBJ2-1; D may match TRBD1 or TRBD2 (6 bases each). Per germline, CDR1 SGHTA and CDR2 FQGTGA. The CDR3 runs 14 residues. V was shortened by 3 bases and J by 6 bases, with 12 bases between the two germline ends. The CDR3 nucleotides read TGTGCCAGCAGCTTGGGGGGCGCAGGCAATGAGCAGTTCTTC. As protein: CASSLGGAGNEQFF.

The chain uses TRBV28 and TRBJ1-2; 7 bases agree with TRBD1. CDR3 length equals 12 residues. The V segment lost 5 bases and the J segment 6 bases; nucleotides outside the gene matches: 3. The V gene's germline CDR1 is MDHEN and CDR2 SYDVKM. This chain's CDR3 is CASSDRDDGYTF. The CDR3 DNA reads TGTGCCAGCAGTGACAGGGACGATGGCTACACCTTC.

This sequence joins TRBV5-6 and TRBJ2-1; D not certain. Germline V lookup: CDR1 SGHDT, CDR2 YYEEEE. V was pared by 0 bases and J by 9 bases, with 13 bases between. The CDR3 loop spans 14 amino acids. CDR3 loop: CASSLAYEGSEQFF. The CDR3 DNA follows: TGTGCCAGCAGCTTGGCTTACGAAGGTAGTGAGCAGTTCTTC.

V is TRBV29-1 and J is TRBJ2-7; tentatively, D is TRBD1 (6 bases). CDR1 is SQVTM and CDR2 is ANQGSEA in the germline V gene. V gave up 7 bases and J gave up 2 bases, with 12 bases separating them. This CDR3 contains 12 residues. The CDR3 DNA is TGCAGCGGAAGAGGACAGACCTACGAGCAGTACTTC. It yields the protein CSGRGQTYEQYF.

V is TRBV6-1 and J is TRBJ2-7; D may be TRBD2 (6 bases). This CDR3 region has 15 residues. Germline V gives CDR1 MNHNS, CDR2 SASEGT. Between the trimmed V and J ends, which lost 1 base and 3 bases, there was a span of 13 bases. CDR3 in amino acids: CASSEDDGGYYEQYF. The CDR3 nucleotides are TGTGCCAGCAGTGAAGACGACGGGGGATACTACGAGCAGTACTTC.

This clone was seen once. The genes are TRBV5-1 and TRBJ2-3, with D hard to call. CDR3 length: 14 residues. The germline V and J ends were trimmed by 2 bases and 6 bases, with 13 bases remaining between them. Germline V CDR1 and CDR2: SGHRS, YFSETQ. Written as DNA, the CDR3 is TGCGCCAGCAGCTTAAAGGGCCCTAGGGATACGCAGTATTTT. Translated: CASSLKGPRDTQYF.

V usage is TRBV3-1 (or the pseudogene TRBV3-2) and J usage is TRBJ2-2, with TRBD1 matching over 8 bases. Germline lookup yields CDR1 LGHDT and CDR2 YNNKEL (reference sequence). The CDR3 runs 16 residues. V lost 8 bases, J lost 5 bases, and 13 bases stayed unmatched. The CDR3 reads CASDQTGQETTGELFF. The CDR3, as DNA: TGTGCCAGCGACCAAACGGGACAGGAGACGACCGGGGAGCTGTTTTTT.

The chain employs TRBV5-1 and TRBJ1-1; the D is unclear. Looked up from germline, CDR1 is SGHRS and CDR2 is YFSETQ. The CDR3 is made up of 13 amino acids. V lost 4 bases and J lost 1, with 8 bases in between. The DNA of the CDR3 is TGCGCCAGCAGCCTTCAGGCGAACACTGAAGCTTTCTTT. Protein sequence: CASSLQANTEAFF. Complete variable domain (other parts from reference TRBV5-1 and TRBJ1-1): KAGVTQTPRYLIKTRGQQVTLSCSPISGHRSVSWYQQTPGQGLQFLFEYFSETQRNKGNFPGRFSGRQFSNSRSEMNVSTLELGDSALYLCASSLQANTEAFFGQGTRLTVV.

The V gene is TRBV5-1, the J gene TRBJ1-4, with D unclear. V was shortened by 0 bases and J by 15 bases, with 15 bases between the two germline ends. CDR1 and CDR2 (germline): SGHRS, YFSETQ. The CDR3 contains 13 residues. In nucleotides, the CDR3 is TGCGCCAGCAGCTTGGGCCGTAGCGGAATTTTGTTTTTT. Translating it yields CASSLGRSGILFF.

The chain carries TRBV5-1 and TRBJ2-1; 12 bases map to TRBD2. In germline, CDR1 is SGHRS, CDR2 YFSETQ. The CDR3 loop spans 14 amino acids. V gave up 4 bases and J gave up 9 bases; unmatched junction bases: 5. This CDR3 is CASSRTSGISEQFF. The CDR3 DNA sequence: TGCGCCAGCAGCCGGACTAGCGGGATCAGTGAGCAGTTCTTC.

The chain carries TRBV2 and TRBJ1-3, with D unresolved. The CDR3 runs 15 residues. Per germline, CDR1 SNHLY and CDR2 FYNNEI. V was shortened by 1 base and J by 2 bases, with 9 bases between the two germline ends. For the CDR3, the DNA is TGTGCCAGCAGTGAAGGGGAAGTACCTGGAAACACCATATATTTT. Protein product: CASSEGEVPGNTIYF.

J is TRBJ1-6 and V is TRBV28; D gene uncertain. The V end lost 7 bases, the J end lost 11 bases, and 12 bases lay between the germline ends. CDR3 size: 12 residues. Germline assignment: CDR1 MDHEN and CDR2 SYDVKM. CDR3 nucleotides: TGTGCCAGCAAAATCGGCAGTACACCCCTCCACTTT. Amino acids: CASKIGSTPLHF.

V and J are TRBV5-8 and TRBJ2-1, with a tentative D call TRBD1 (6 bases). The CDR3 is 16 residues long. Per germline, CDR1 SGHTS and CDR2 YDEGEE. Trimming stripped 2 bases from V and 2 bases from J, with 14 bases between. CDR3 nucleotides: TGTGCCAGCAGCTTTTATGGCAGGGGCACCTACAATGAGCAGTTCTTC. Translation gives CASSFYGRGTYNEQFF. The full variable domain, completed using reference TRBV5-8 and TRBJ2-1, is EAGVTQSPTHLIKTRGQQATLRCSPISGHTSVYWYQQALGLGLQFLLWYDEGEERNRGNFPPRFSGRQFPNYSSELNVNALELEDSALYLCASSFYGRGTYNEQFFGPGTRLTVL.

The V gene is TRBV13, the J gene TRBJ1-3; 7 bases align to TRBD1. CDR3 length: 17 amino acids. CDR1 is PRHDT, CDR2 FYEKMQ, per germline (reference sequence). V gave up 2 bases and J gave up 0 bases; unmatched junction bases: 7. DNA of the CDR3: TGTGCCAGCAGCTTAAGAAGGGGGCGGAGCTCTGGAAACACCATATATTTT. Translating it yields CASSLRRGRSSGNTIYF.

The chain combines TRBV11-2 with TRBJ2-7; 13 nucleotides match TRBD2. Trimming cost V 4 bases and J 1 base; bases outside gene matches: 7. Germline CDR1 and CDR2: SGHAT and FQNNGV. The CDR3 sequence is 17 residues long. Here the CDR3 DNA reads TGTGCCAGCAGCTGGGGGACTAGCGGGAAAGGGTCCTACGAGCAGTACTTC. Its protein product is CASSWGTSGKGSYEQYF.

This chain links TRBV6-5 with TRBJ2-2, with D possibly matching TRBD2 (6 bases). From germline, CDR1 is MNHEY and CDR2 SVGAGI. The CDR3 sequence is 14 residues long. Trimming removed 7 bases from V and 2 bases from J, with 11 bases in between. CDR3 in DNA: TGTGCCAGCAAGCGGGCGGGTAACACCGGGGAGCTGTTTTTT. It is translated as CASKRAGNTGELFF.

CDR3: CASIPQGGEQYF. CDR3 nucleotide sequence: TGTGCCAGCATTCCTCAGGGGGGCGAGCAGTACTTC. The chain is built from TRBV2 and TRBJ2-7; TRBD1 is a possible D gene (7 bases). Between the trimmed V and J ends, which lost 7 bases and 6 bases, there was a span of 13 bases. Germline loops: CDR1 SNHLY, CDR2 FYNNEI. This CDR3 comprises 12 residues.

The V gene is TRBV7-3, the J gene TRBJ1-6; D unclear. CDR3 length equals 14 residues. V dropped 5 bases and J dropped 7 bases, with 12 bases sitting between them. The germline V gene encodes CDR1 SGHTA and CDR2 FQGTGA. The CDR3 is CASSEEGFNSPLHF. In DNA form, the CDR3 reads TGTGCCAGCAGCGAGGAAGGGTTCAATTCACCCCTCCACTTT.

V usage is TRBV3-1 (or the pseudogene TRBV3-2) and J usage is TRBJ2-6; 7 bases are shared with TRBD1. V gave up 0 bases and J gave up 1 base; unmatched junction bases: 6. The CDR3 extends over 18 amino acids. The V gene's germline CDR1 is LGHDT and CDR2 YNNKEL (reference sequence). The CDR3 spells CASSQDLGGASGANVLTF. The CDR3, as DNA: TGTGCCAGCAGCCAAGATCTAGGGGGCGCGTCTGGGGCCAACGTCCTGACTTTC.

This sequence joins TRBV3-1 (or the pseudogene TRBV3-2) and TRBJ2-3, with 14 bases identical to TRBD2. J lost 8 bases, V lost 3 bases, and 10 bases had no gene match. Germline-derived CDR1 and CDR2 are LGHDT and YNNKEL (reference sequence). CDR3 length equals 17 residues. CDR3 protein: CASSQATSGRALGTQYF. The CDR3 region has the DNA TGTGCCAGCAGCCAGGCGACTAGCGGGAGGGCCCTCGGTACGCAGTATTTT.

The rearrangement joins TRBV5-6 to TRBJ2-3; either TRBD1 or TRBD2 may fit D (5 bases each). CDR1 is SGHDT, CDR2 YYEEEE, per germline. The V end was cut by 1 base, the J end by 6 bases, with 9 bases between. This CDR3 contains 13 residues. The chain's CDR3 is CASSLLREDTQYF. Here the CDR3 DNA reads TGTGCCAGCAGCTTGCTCAGGGAGGATACGCAGTATTTT.